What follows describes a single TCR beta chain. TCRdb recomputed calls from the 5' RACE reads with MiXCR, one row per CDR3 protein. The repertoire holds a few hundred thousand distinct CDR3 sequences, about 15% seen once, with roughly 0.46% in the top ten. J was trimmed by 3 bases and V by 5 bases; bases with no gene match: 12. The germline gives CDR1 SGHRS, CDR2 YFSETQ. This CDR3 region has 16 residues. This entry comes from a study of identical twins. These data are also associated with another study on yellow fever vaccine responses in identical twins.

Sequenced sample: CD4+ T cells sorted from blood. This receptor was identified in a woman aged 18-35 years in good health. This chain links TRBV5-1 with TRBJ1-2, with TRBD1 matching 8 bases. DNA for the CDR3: TGCGCCAGCAGACGGGACGGGTCAGGGGGCGACTATGGCTACACCTTC. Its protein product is CASRRDGSGGDYGYTF.